The 24 T cell receptor beta chains in this list originate from one sample, sequenced in a study of CD8+ T cells in alopecia areata. Treatment denoted: oral pan-JAK inhibitor, 5-10 mg twice daily. After isolation, RNA underwent reverse transcription to generate cDNA as the sequencing template. The assay was immunoSEQ multiplex PCR, and TCRdb's table has in-frame clones only and misses some. The data hold some 200,000 clones, with more than 55% observed a single time. The sequences come from CD4+ T cells sorted from blood, collected at week 4, from a patient treated with tofacitinib. These receptors were obtained from a human donor with alopecia areata.

This clone came up a few times. This chain joins TRBV30 and TRBJ2-2; D not certain. The germline CDR1 and CDR2 sequences are GTSNPN and SVGIG (reference sequence). Trimming removed 6 bases at V and 3 bases at J, with 14 bases between. The CDR3 has 14 residues. The CDR3 loop reads CACDPYGDTGELFF. The DNA of the CDR3 is TGTGCCTGCGACCCTTATGGGGACACCGGGGAGCTGTTTTTT.

In this sample, this clone turned up a few times. The chain links TRBV19 to TRBJ1-5, with TRBD1 as a possible D gene (5 bases). Trimming left V 3 bases short and J 7 bases short, with 10 bases between. CDR3 length: 13 amino acids. Germline V gives CDR1 LNHDA, CDR2 SQIVND (reference sequence). The CDR3 loop is CASSMQGPQPQHF. The CDR3 nucleotides read TGTGCCAGTAGTATGCAGGGACCCCAGCCCCAGCATTTT. Full variable domain (rest looked up from reference TRBV19 and TRBJ1-5): DGGITQSPKYLFRKEGQNVTLSCEQNLNHDAMYWYRQDPGQGLRLIYYSQIVNDFQKGDIAEGYSVSREKKESFPLTVTSAQKNPTAFYLCASSMQGPQPQHFGDGTRLSIL.

J is TRBJ2-2 and V is TRBV4-2; 12 bases fit TRBD2. The V gene end was trimmed by 1 base and the J gene end by 0 bases; junction bases not matched to a gene: 0. There are 17 residues in the CDR3. Germline assignment: CDR1 LGHNA and CDR2 YNFKEQ. CDR3 sequence reads: CASSQGTSGANTGELFF. The CDR3 DNA reads as TGTGCCAGCAGCCAAGGGACTAGCGGGGCGAACACCGGGGAGCTGTTTTTT.

The chain links TRBV29-1 to TRBJ1-1; D is ambiguous. Germline V gives CDR1 SQVTM, CDR2 ANQGSEA. The CDR3 runs 12 residues. V lost 4 bases and J lost 1, with 7 bases in between. CDR3 coding DNA: TGCAGCGTTGTAGAACAGAACACTGAAGCTTTCTTT. Translating gives CSVVEQNTEAFF.

A note on this clone: The sample carries other DNA sequences with the same CDR3. J is TRBJ1-1 and V is TRBV7-9; D is undetermined. Trimming removed 0 bases from V and 0 bases from J, with 2 bases in between. This CDR3 region has 13 residues. Germline V gene lookup returns CDR1 SEHNR and CDR2 FQNEAQ (reference sequence). The CDR3 reads CASSLALNTEAFF. The CDR3 bases are TGTGCCAGCAGCTTAGCCCTGAACACTGAAGCTTTCTTT.

This clone was observed a few times. The CDR3 sequence: CAGYGHNSGNTIYF. The CDR3 DNA reads as TGTGCTGGATACGGACACAACTCTGGAAACACCATATATTTT. The rearrangement uses TRBV30 and TRBJ1-3; D might be TRBD1 (5 bases). Germline V gives CDR1 GTSNPN, CDR2 SVGIG (reference sequence). This CDR3 is 14 amino acids long.

The chain combines TRBV5-4 with TRBJ2-3; D might be TRBD2 (6 bases). Trimming shortened V by 4 bases and J by 2 bases, and 11 bases separated the two germline ends. Germline assignment: CDR1 SGHNT and CDR2 YYREEE (reference sequence). The CDR3 is 14 amino acids. The CDR3 here is CASSPTRDTDTQYF. CDR3 bases: TGTGCCAGCAGCCCGACTAGAGACACAGATACGCAGTATTTT. The full variable domain, in which reference TRBV5-4 and TRBJ2-3 provide the parts outside the CDR3, is ETGVTQSPTHLIKTRGQQVTLRCSSQSGHNTVSWYQQALGQGPQFIFQYYREEENGRGNFPPRFSGLQFPNYSSELNVNALELDDSALYLCASSPTRDTDTQYFGPGTRLTVL.

The J gene is TRBJ1-6, the V gene TRBV25-1; D unclear. Germline V CDR1 and CDR2: MGHDK, SYGVNS. Trimming cost V 9 bases and J 7 bases, with 7 bases left between them. This CDR3 region has 11 residues. Here the CDR3 DNA reads TGTGCCAGGCGCCAAAATTCACCCCTCCACTTT. It specifies CARRQNSPLHF. Combining the CDR3 with reference TRBV25-1 and TRBJ1-6 gives the whole variable domain EADIYQTPRYLVIGTGKKITLECSQTMGHDKMYWYQQDPGMELHLIHYSYGVNSTEKGDLSSESTVSRIRTEHFPLTLESARPSHTSQYLCARRQNSPLHFGNGTRLTVT.

The genes are TRBV30 and TRBJ2-2; maybe TRBD1 (6 bases). Germline loops: CDR1 GTSNPN, CDR2 SVGIG (reference sequence). Trimming pared 1 base from V and 3 bases from J, leaving 12 bases between. CDR3 size: 15 residues. CDR3 in DNA: TGTGCCTGGAGTGGCCGAGGGGGTGACACCGGGGAGCTGTTTTTT. Translated, it gives CAWSGRGGDTGELFF.

This clone was detected only a few times. The J gene is TRBJ2-7, the V gene TRBV5-1; D might be TRBD1 (5 bases). In germline, CDR1 is SGHRS, CDR2 YFSETQ. The CDR3 has 14 amino acids. Trimming shortened V by 4 bases and J by 5 bases, and 16 bases separated the two germline ends. Written as DNA, the CDR3 is TGCGCCAGCAGCCCTCAGGGTCCTCCGGACGAGCAGTACTTC. It yields the protein CASSPQGPPDEQYF.

V usage is TRBV29-1 and J usage is TRBJ2-1; 8 nucleotides align to TRBD1. Looked up from germline, CDR1 is SQVTM and CDR2 is ANQGSEA. V trimming: 7 bases; J trimming: 4 bases; junction bases outside the gene matches: 6. The CDR3 length is 13 residues. Here the CDR3 reads CSAHRDRYNEQFF. The CDR3 bases are TGCAGCGCCCACCGGGACAGGTACAATGAGCAGTTCTTC.

This clone was found a few times. The V call is TRBV5-1, the J call TRBJ2-7; maybe TRBD1 (5 bases). Germline-derived CDR1 and CDR2 are SGHRS and YFSETQ. The germline V and J ends were trimmed by 1 base and 0 bases, with 11 bases remaining between them. This CDR3 region has 15 residues. The CDR3: CASSLLPRDSYEQYF. CDR3 DNA: TGCGCCAGCAGCTTGTTACCCAGGGACTCCTACGAGCAGTACTTC.

This clone was seen a handful of times. The chain links TRBV29-1 to TRBJ2-3, with D unresolved. Germline CDR1 and CDR2: SQVTM and ANQGSEA. V was cut by 7 bases and J by 4 bases, with 18 bases left in between. The CDR3 has 14 residues. The DNA for the CDR3 is TGCAGCGCTCAAAACTCCGGGCGAGCAGATACGCAGTATTTT. Its translation: CSAQNSGRADTQYF.

This clone was observed a few times. V usage is TRBV7-9 and J usage is TRBJ2-2; 11 positions agree with TRBD2. The CDR3 spans 16 residues. The V gene's germline CDR1 is SEHNR and CDR2 FQNEAQ (reference sequence). V lost 4 bases, J lost 5 bases, and 6 bases stayed unmatched. The CDR3 spells CASSSLAGGQTGELFF. The CDR3 region has the DNA TGTGCCAGCAGCTCGCTAGCGGGGGGACAGACCGGGGAGCTGTTTTTT.

V and J are TRBV12-5 and TRBJ2-6; D not resolved. The CDR3 spans 13 residues. V was trimmed by 7 bases and J by 0 bases, leaving 4 bases between them. Germline CDR1 reads LGHNT; CDR2 reads FRNRAP. CDR3 sequence reads: CASALSGANVLTF. DNA of the CDR3: TGTGCTAGTGCCCTCTCTGGGGCCAACGTCCTGACTTTC.

This chain connects TRBV19 to TRBJ2-4, with TRBD2 identical over 7 bases. Germline CDR1 is LNHDA and CDR2 is SQIVND (reference sequence). This CDR3 has 14 amino acids. J lost 9 bases, V lost 7 bases, and 12 bases had no gene match. The CDR3 sequence: CASKSVGGTGIQYF. The CDR3 bases are TGTGCCAGTAAATCGGTCGGGGGGACTGGCATTCAGTACTTC.

The V call is TRBV2, the J call TRBJ1-1, with TRBD1 matching 7 bases. With 10 bases clipped from V and 5 bases from J, the junction kept 10 bases outside the gene matches. Germline lookup yields CDR1 SNHLY and CDR2 FYNNEI. The CDR3 consists of 13 residues. DNA of the CDR3: TGTGCCACAACTAGACAGGGAGAAACTGAAGCTTTCTTT. Residues: CATTRQGETEAFF.

The CDR3 is CASSSSGTSREPQHF. The DNA for the CDR3 is TGCGCCAGCAGCTCCTCCGGGACATCGAGGGAGCCCCAGCATTTT. The chain couples TRBV5-1 to TRBJ1-5; maybe TRBD1 (6 bases). This CDR3 is 15 amino acids long. Germline CDR1 and CDR2: SGHRS and YFSETQ. V shed 3 bases and J shed 8 bases, with 18 bases lying between them. The full variable domain, completed using reference TRBV5-1 and TRBJ1-5, is KAGVTQTPRYLIKTRGQQVTLSCSPISGHRSVSWYQQTPGQGLQFLFEYFSETQRNKGNFPGRFSGRQFSNSRSEMNVSTLELGDSALYLCASSSSGTSREPQHFGDGTRLSIL.

This clone was observed a few times. The chain uses TRBV15 and TRBJ2-5; D not certain. Germline V gives CDR1 LNHNV, CDR2 YYDKDF (reference sequence). The germline V and J ends were trimmed by 1 base and 1 base, with 10 bases remaining between them. CDR3 size: 15 residues. As DNA, the CDR3 is TGTGCCACCAGCAGAGGCCTGGGCAGCCAAGAGACCCAGTACTTC. Protein sequence: CATSRGLGSQETQYF.

This chain uses TRBV30 with TRBJ1-2; 9 nucleotides match TRBD1. Germline-derived CDR1 and CDR2 are GTSNPN and SVGIG (reference sequence). The CDR3 contains 14 residues. V dropped 7 bases and J dropped 4; count of bases not matched to a gene: 10. The CDR3 region has the DNA TGTGCCTCATTGGTGGGGGGACAGGGCTATGGCTACACCTTC. It yields the protein CASLVGGQGYGYTF.

J is TRBJ2-5 and V is TRBV29-1; D tentatively fits TRBD1 or TRBD2 (6 bases each). The germline CDR1 and CDR2 sequences are SQVTM and ANQGSEA. V was trimmed by 5 bases and J by 1 base, leaving 14 bases between them. The CDR3 is 14 residues long. The CDR3 DNA reads as TGCAGCGTTACACGGGGGCCCCTCCAAGAGACCCAGTACTTC. This codes for CSVTRGPLQETQYF.

V is TRBV25-1 and J is TRBJ1-6, with 10 bases identical to TRBD1. Germline CDR1 MGHDK, CDR2 SYGVNS. The CDR3 has 17 residues. The junction had 11 bases not matched to a gene; V was cut back by 7 bases and J by 5 bases. CDR3 coding DNA: TGTGCCAGCACCCAGGAGACAGGGGGCGTTCATAATTCACCCCTCCACTTT. It encodes CASTQETGGVHNSPLHF.

Only a few counts were recorded for this clone. V usage is TRBV6-6 and J usage is TRBJ1-1, with a tentative D call TRBD1 (5 bases). This CDR3 has 12 residues. Germline CDR1 and CDR2: MNHNY and SVGAGI (reference sequence). Trimming took 6 bases from V and 3 from J, leaving 8 bases between them. CDR3 in DNA: TGTGCCAGCAGGGGGGGATACACTGAAGCTTTCTTT. It encodes CASRGGYTEAFF.

The genes are TRBV6-5 and TRBJ1-3, with D unresolved. The CDR3 is 16 amino acids. Trimming shortened V by 4 bases and J by 0 bases, and 13 bases separated the two germline ends. CDR1 and CDR2 from the germline V gene are MNHEY and SVGAGI. Here the CDR3 reads CASSFSGQSSGNTIYF. The CDR3, as DNA: TGTGCCAGCAGTTTTTCGGGCCAGTCCTCTGGAAACACCATATATTTT.